These T cell receptor beta chains were read from a single sample in a study of shared clonotypes between healthy human individuals. Some clones are missing from TCRdb's copy, which holds only in-frame ones; the method was immunoSEQ multiplex PCR. The top ten clones hold 0.35% to 0.45% of a sample with 2.3 million or so clones, 85% to 95% of them seen once. The sample was naive CD4+ T cells from PBMCs. Receptors were obtained from a man younger than 35 in good health. Some clones in this sample may be carry-over from other donors' samples. The CDR3 runs from the conserved cysteine through the conserved F or W. The D gene is left open where the match is weak. Not every row has a clone size; where given, it reads once, few, many or a size class.

TRBJ2-3 - TRBD2 TRBV7-2 TGTGCCAGCAGCCCCCGACTAGCGGGAGCTAGCACAGATACGCAGTATTTT CASSPRLAGASTDTQYF
TRBJ1-2 - - TRBV6-5 TGTGCCAGCACCCTACCCGACAGCTATGGCTACACCTTC CASTLPDSYGYTF
TRBJ2-7 - - TRBV13 TGTGCCAGCAGCTTACTCGCGAGCGAGCAGTACTTC CASSLLASEQYF
TRBJ1-1 - - TRBV18 TGTGCCAGCTCTCCCAGCGGCGGCACTGAAGCTTTCTTT CASSPSGGTEAFF
TRBJ2-5 - - TRBV6-1 TGTGCCAGCGCCTTAATGCCGACCCAGTACTTC CASALMPTQYF
TRBJ2-2 - - TRBV6-1 TGTGCCAGCTCCACAGGGTCCGGGGAGCTGTTTTTT CASSTGSGELFF
TRBJ2-7 - - TRBV7-9 TGTGCCAGCAGCTTAAGTCGCTACGAGCAGTACTTC CASSLSRYEQYF
TRBJ2-7 - TRBD2 TRBV4-2 TGTGCCAGCAGCCAAGTTTCTAGCGGGAGCTCCTACGAGCAGTACTTC CASSQVSSGSSYEQYF
TRBJ1-2 - - TRBV28 TGTGCCAGCAGTCCAACAGGGAACTATGGCTACACCTTC CASSPTGNYGYTF
TRBJ2-3 - - TRBV18 TGTGCCAGCTCACTCTCAATCATACAAACAGATACGCAGTATTTT CASSLSIIQTDTQYF
TRBJ2-6 - - TRBV5-5 TGTGCCAGCAGCCCCTACCTTTCTGGGGCCAACGTCCTGACTTTC CASSPYLSGANVLTF
TRBJ2-2 - - TRBV2 TGTGCCAGCAGTGTCCACGGGAGTAGGAACACCGGGGAGCTGTTTTTT CASSVHGSRNTGELFF
TRBJ1-2 - TRBD1 TRBV28 TGTGCCAGCAGCCCCGTCCGACAGGGTGTTTTCTATGGCTACACCTTC CASSPVRQGVFYGYTF
TRBJ2-1 - - TRBV12-5 TGTGCTAGTGGTTTAATAGGGTACAATGAGCAGTTCTTC CASGLIGYNEQFF
TRBJ2-7 - TRBD1 TRBV29-1 TGCAGCGTTGAAAGGGACAGGGGAAGCGAGCAGTACTTC CSVERDRGSEQYF
TRBJ1-2 - - TRBV28 TGTGCCAGCAGTTCAGGGAAGGCTGGCTACACCTTC CASSSGKAGYTF
TRBJ1-2 - - TRBV7-2 TGTGCCAGCAGCTTAGGAGGAGTAGCTGGGGGCCATGGCTACACCTTC CASSLGGVAGGHGYTF
TRBJ1-1 - - TRBV6-1 TGTGCCAGCAGTCCACAGCCAGAGAACACTGAAGCTTTCTTT CASSPQPENTEAFF
TRBJ2-3 - TRBD2 TRBV4-1 TGCGCCAGCAGCCAAACTAGACTAGCGCGGGCAGATACGCAGTATTTT CASSQTRLARADTQYF
TRBJ2-5 - - TRBV4-1 TGCGCCAGCAGCCAAGAGATGAGGGGGTCGCGGGAGACCCAGTACTTC CASSQEMRGSRETQYF
TRBJ2-7 - TRBD2 TRBV28 TGTGCCAGCAGTCCACGGACTAGCGGGACCTTAGAGCAGTACTTC CASSPRTSGTLEQYF
TRBJ2-7 - TRBD1 TRBV7-2 TGTGCCAGCAGCAGCCCGAGCAGGGGGAGCGAGCAGTACTTC CASSSPSRGSEQYF
TRBJ2-7 - TRBD2 TRBV9 TGTGCCAGCAGCGTAGGAGCGGGAGGTTCCTACGAGCAGTACTTC CASSVGAGGSYEQYF
TRBJ2-2 once - TRBV10-2 TGCGCCAGCAGTGTTTTGGCGGTCGCGAACACCGGGGAGCTGTTTTTT CASSVLAVANTGELFF
TRBJ2-5 - - TRBV2 TGTGCCAGCAGTGTCGTCGGGGAGGCAGGAGGCCAGTACTTC CASSVVGEAGGQYF
TRBJ2-2 - TRBD2 TRBV5-1 TGCGCCAGCAGCACCACCGGGACTAGCCCCGGGGAGCTGTTTTTT CASSTTGTSPGELFF
TRBJ2-3 - TRBD2 TRBV6-1 TGTGCCATCAGCTTAACTAGCGGGAGAACTGATACGCAGTATTTT CAISLTSGRTDTQYF
TRBJ2-7 - - TRBV27 TGTGCCAGCAGCTGGACCGCCTACGAGCAGTACTTC CASSWTAYEQYF
TRBJ1-5 - TRBD1 TRBV19 TGTGCCAGTACGGGGACAGGGGATGATCAGCCCCAGCATTTT CASTGTGDDQPQHF
TRBJ2-7 - - TRBV28 TGTGCCAGCAGTCCCAGCGGGTTAACCTACGAGCAGTACTTC CASSPSGLTYEQYF
TRBJ2-1 - - TRBV7-8 TGTGCCAGCAGCTTAGGGGCCTCGCATGGGCAGTTCTTC CASSLGASHGQFF
TRBJ2-5 once TRBD2 TRBV28 TGTGCCAGCAGTCGTCCCTCGGGAGGAGAGACCCAGTACTTC CASSRPSGGETQYF
TRBJ1-4 - - TRBV15 TGTGCCACCAGCATCCTAAGAAATGAAAAACTGTTTTTT CATSILRNEKLFF
TRBJ2-2 - - TRBV5-1 TGCGCCAGCAGCTTGGCGGCTAGCCCCACCGAGCTGTTTTTT CASSLAASPTELFF
TRBJ1-2 - TRBD1 TRBV2 TGTGCCAGCAGTGTCTACAGGGGCTATGGCTACACCTTC CASSVYRGYGYTF
TRBJ2-3 once - TRBV28 TGTGCCAGCGGACCCGTATTAGCAGATACGCAGTATTTT CASGPVLADTQYF
TRBJ1-2 - - TRBV28 TGTGCCAGCAGTTCTACAGGGTGGGTGATTGGTGGCTACACCTTC CASSSTGWVIGGYTF
TRBJ2-1 - TRBD2 TRBV19 TGTGCCAGTAGTGCCGGGACTAGCGGGAGGGCCAATGAGCAGTTCTTC CASSAGTSGRANEQFF
TRBJ1-2 - - TRBV6-1 TGTGCCAGCAGTGAGTCAGTAGCCCTTTACTATGGCTACACCTTC CASSESVALYYGYTF
TRBJ2-7 - - TRBV11-2 TGTGCCAGCAGCGCCCGACTAGTGTACGAGTACGAGCAGTACTTC CASSARLVYEYEQYF
TRBJ2-5 - TRBD1 TRBV28 TGTGCCAGCAGCTCCGGGACAGTCCCAGAGACCCAGTACTTC CASSSGTVPETQYF
TRBJ1-2 - TRBD1 TRBV30 TGTGCCTGGATACCCCTATCGTCCGGGACAGTCAACTATGGCTACACCTTC CAWIPLSSGTVNYGYTF
TRBJ2-6 - - TRBV9 TGTGCCAGCAGCGTAGAGCCAACGACCGTCATCTCTGGGGCCAACGTCCTGACTTTC CASSVEPTTVISGANVLTF
TRBJ1-2 once - TRBV27 TGTGCCAGCAGTCCACAGGGAAACTATGGCTACACCTTC CASSPQGNYGYTF
TRBJ2-7 once - TRBV18 TGTGCCAGCTCACGGTCCCCAGGGGAGCAGTACTTC CASSRSPGEQYF
TRBJ1-3 - - TRBV7-6 TGTGCCAGCAGCCCCGTCCCCCACTCTGGAAACACCATATATTTT CASSPVPHSGNTIYF
TRBJ1-1 - - TRBV15 TGTGCCACCAGCAGACCTCCGTGGGGCCGGAACACTGAAGCTTTCTTT CATSRPPWGRNTEAFF
TRBJ2-6 - - TRBV18 TGTGCCAGCTCACGCCTCTCTGGGGCCAACGTCCTGACTTTC CASSRLSGANVLTF